These 24 T cell receptor beta chains were sequenced from one sample in a study of neurological immune-mediated disorders. TCRdb reanalysed the 5' RACE reads using MiXCR and keeps one entry per CDR3 protein. The sample lists more than 20,000 distinct CDR3 sequences, around 15% occurring once. Sequenced input: PBMCs. Receptors were obtained from a woman aged 40 to 50 with HTLV-1-associated myelopathy (HAM/TSP).

With regard to this clonotype: At one end, the junction sequence differs from germline, possibly due to a read error. V usage is TRBV6-1 and J usage is TRBJ1-1, with D unclear. The germline gives CDR1 MNHNS, CDR2 SASEGT. The CDR3 is made up of 14 amino acids. CDR3 amino acids: CANTEPGLNTEAFF. The CDR3 DNA is TGTGCCAACACCGAGCCGGGGTTGAATACTGAAGCTTTCTTT.

Within the sample, this clonotype is medium-sized. This rearrangement joins TRBV20-1 to TRBJ2-7; D not certain. Per the germline V gene, CDR1 is DFQATT and CDR2 is SNEGSKA (reference sequence). CDR3 length equals 13 residues. V lost 0 bases and J 3 bases, leaving 9 bases between the germline ends. Written as DNA, the CDR3 is TGCAGTGCTAGAGATCGGTGGCGCTACGAGCAGTACTTC. Translating gives CSARDRWRYEQYF.

A word on this clonotype: The conserved final phenylalanine or tryptophan is absent from the CDR3, which likely points to a read error. V and J are TRBV6-4 and TRBJ2-1, with 11 bases aligning to TRBD1. The CDR3 totals 15 residues. Germline V gene sequence: CDR1 MRHNA, CDR2 SNTAGT. The chain's CDR3 is CAISEGTGGYNEQFL. CDR3 sequence (DNA): TGTGCCATCAGTGAGGGGACAGGGGGCTACAATGAGCAGTTCTTA.

In its sample, this clonotype ranks as medium-sized. The J gene is TRBJ2-1, the V gene TRBV4-1; 9 nucleotides agree with TRBD1. J was trimmed by 7 bases and V by 6 bases; bases with no gene match: 10. The CDR3 spans 15 residues. Per germline, CDR1 MGHRA and CDR2 YSYEKL. CDR3 amino acids: CASSGLGTGLNEQFF. CDR3 sequence (DNA): TGCGCCAGCAGTGGGTTGGGGACAGGGTTGAATGAGCAGTTCTTC.

This clonotype was detected ten times or more. J is TRBJ2-3 and V is TRBV5-1; 13 bases match TRBD2. The germline V gene has CDR1 SGHRS and CDR2 YFSETQ. CDR3 length equals 16 residues. The CDR3 DNA reads as TGCGCTACTGCGCCGCAACTAGCGGGGGGGGGAGATACGCAGTATTTT. Encoded protein: CATAPQLAGGGDTQYF.

This clonotype has at least ten counts. The J gene is TRBJ1-5, the V gene TRBV5-1, with a tentative D call TRBD1 (5 bases). V lost 0 bases and J lost 0, with 13 bases in between. This CDR3 is built from 17 residues. CDR1 is SGHRS, CDR2 YFSETQ, per germline. The CDR3 is CASSLEPGRYSNQPQHF. CDR3 nucleotide sequence: TGCGCCAGCAGCTTGGAACCAGGGAGGTATAGCAATCAGCCCCAGCATTTT.

Ten or more counts support this clonotype. The genes are TRBV12-3 or TRBV12-4 and TRBJ1-3; perhaps TRBD1 as D (6 bases). The CDR3 spans 14 residues. V was cut by 8 bases and J by 0 bases, with 11 bases left in between. The CDR3 loop is CASGQYSSGNTIYF. CDR3 coding DNA: TGTGCCAGCGGACAGTACTCCTCTGGAAACACCATATATTTT.

Ten or more counts support this clonotype. The genes are TRBV15 and TRBJ1-6; D is perhaps TRBD1 (5 bases). Trimming pared 0 bases from V and 0 bases from J, leaving 9 bases between. The CDR3 loop spans 17 amino acids. Germline CDR1 is LNHNV and CDR2 is YYDKDF (reference sequence). The CDR3 coding sequence is TGTGCCACCAGCAGAGAGACAGCGAGCTCCTATAATTCACCCCTCCACTTT. Protein: CATSRETASSYNSPLHF.

This clonotype was seen many times. The chain uses TRBV12-3 or TRBV12-4 and TRBJ2-3; no clear D gene. The V gene lost 3 bases and the J gene lost 2 bases, with 12 bases spanning the gap. This CDR3 has 15 residues. This CDR3 is CASSFMARHTDTQYF. DNA for the CDR3: TGTGCCAGCAGTTTTATGGCCAGACACACAGATACGCAGTATTTT.

This clonotype was seen many times. CDR3 sequence: CASSYQPGGTEAFF. The DNA of the CDR3 is TGTGCCAGCAGTTACCAGCCGGGGGGCACTGAAGCTTTCTTT. This rearrangement joins TRBV6-2 or TRBV6-3 to TRBJ1-1, with D perhaps matching TRBD1 (5 bases). Germline CDR1 is MNHEY and CDR2 is SVGEGT. There are 14 residues in the CDR3. Trimming removed 2 bases from V and 4 bases from J, with 11 bases in between.

At least ten counts were recorded for this clonotype. The genes are TRBV5-1 and TRBJ2-3; D is possibly TRBD2 (6 bases). The germline CDR1 and CDR2 sequences are SGHRS and YFSETQ. Trimming pared 0 bases from V and 4 bases from J, leaving 15 bases between. CDR3 length: 16 amino acids. This chain's CDR3 is CASSLEAGPGADTQYF. CDR3 DNA: TGCGCCAGCAGCTTGGAAGCGGGCCCAGGCGCAGATACGCAGTATTTT.

By proportion, this clonotype is medium-sized. The rearrangement uses TRBV20-1 and TRBJ2-5, with D unclear. The CDR3 is 14 residues long. Germline CDR1 is DFQATT and CDR2 is SNEGSKA (reference sequence). V was pared by 0 bases and J by 0 bases, with 8 bases between. The CDR3 protein is CSARDQDHQETQYF. The CDR3 nucleotides read TGCAGTGCTAGAGATCAGGATCACCAAGAGACCCAGTACTTC.

This clonotype was recorded at least ten times. The genes are TRBV5-1 and TRBJ2-5, with TRBD2 matching over 8 bases. This CDR3 has 17 residues. The trim removed 1 base at V and 4 bases at J, leaving 12 bases unmatched. CDR1 and CDR2 (germline): SGHRS, YFSETQ. CDR3 sequence reads: CASSLSGSGGAGETQYF. The CDR3 DNA reads as TGCGCCAGCAGCTTGTCTGGTTCCGGGGGGGCCGGAGAGACCCAGTACTTC. The whole variable domain, remainder taken from reference TRBV5-1 and TRBJ2-5, is KAGVTQTPRYLIKTRGQQVTLSCSPISGHRSVSWYQQTPGQGLQFLFEYFSETQRNKGNFPGRFSGRQFSNSRSEMNVSTLELGDSALYLCASSLSGSGGAGETQYFGPGTRLLVL.

This clonotype was seen repeatedly, ten times or more. The V call is TRBV20-1, the J call TRBJ2-7; TRBD2 aligns across 11 bases. Germline CDR1 is DFQATT and CDR2 is SNEGSKA (reference sequence). The CDR3 covers 15 residues. With 6 bases clipped from V and 1 base from J, the junction kept 8 bases outside the gene matches. The CDR3 protein is CSAIGLAGPSYEQYF. CDR3 nucleotide sequence: TGCAGTGCCATCGGACTAGCGGGCCCTTCCTACGAGCAGTACTTC.

This clonotype was picked up many times. The rearrangement uses TRBV24-1 and TRBJ1-5; maybe TRBD1 (6 bases). This CDR3 is built from 13 residues. Trimming stripped 6 bases from V and 7 bases from J, with 12 bases between. From germline, CDR1 is KGHDR and CDR2 SFDVKD. The CDR3 loop is CATSKGGEQPQHF. The CDR3 DNA follows: TGTGCCACCAGTAAAGGGGGGGAGCAGCCCCAGCATTTT.

This clonotype was picked up many times. The gene calls are TRBV7-9 and TRBJ2-5; D perhaps matches TRBD2 (5 bases). V shed 1 base and J shed 3 bases, with 12 bases lying between them. This CDR3 has 15 residues. Germline V gene data show CDR1 as SEHNR and CDR2 as FQNEAQ (reference sequence). CDR3 sequence reads: CASSLVGPEEETQYF. In DNA, the CDR3 is TGTGCCAGCAGCTTAGTAGGACCGGAGGAAGAGACCCAGTACTTC.

This clonotype appeared many times. The V and J genes are TRBV6-5 and TRBJ2-3; a possible D gene is TRBD2 (5 bases). The V gene's germline CDR1 is MNHEY and CDR2 SVGAGI. The CDR3 sequence is 15 residues long. V lost 2 bases, J lost 2 bases, and 11 bases lay in between. CDR3 residues: CASSYRTPYTDTQYF. Written as DNA, the CDR3 is TGTGCCAGCAGTTACCGGACTCCTTACACAGATACGCAGTATTTT.

In this sample, this clonotype turned up many times. This sequence joins TRBV3-1 and TRBJ1-1; D is perhaps TRBD1 (5 bases). From germline, CDR1 is LGHDT and CDR2 YNNKEL (reference sequence). The V and J ends lost 6 bases and 4 bases respectively, with 18 bases between them. The CDR3 covers 15 residues. This CDR3 is CASRSGGGFATEAFF. The CDR3 DNA is TGTGCCAGCAGGTCAGGTGGGGGTTTCGCCACTGAAGCTTTCTTT.

This clonotype was seen ten or more times. This chain joins TRBV20-1 and TRBJ2-3; a possible D gene is TRBD2 (5 bases). CDR1 and CDR2 (germline): DFQATT, SNEGSKA (reference sequence). This CDR3 region has 14 residues. V was trimmed by 0 bases and J by 0 bases, leaving 7 bases between them. CDR3 coding DNA: TGCAGTGCTAGAGAAGCGGTTAGCACAGATACGCAGTATTTT. Translating gives CSAREAVSTDTQYF.

This clonotype has ten or more counts. J is TRBJ2-1 and V is TRBV29-1; 7 positions match TRBD1. This CDR3 spans 14 amino acids. Trimming removed 4 bases from V and 4 bases from J; junction bases left unmatched: 7. Germline V gene sequence: CDR1 SQVTM, CDR2 ANQGSEA. CDR3 residues: CSVVGGAEYNEQFF. CDR3 coding DNA: TGCAGCGTTGTAGGGGGCGCGGAGTACAATGAGCAGTTCTTC.

This clonotype was seen a handful of times. The V gene is TRBV5-1, the J gene TRBJ2-3; 7 nucleotides match TRBD2. The CDR3 runs 15 residues. Looked up from germline, CDR1 is SGHRS and CDR2 is YFSETQ. Trimming removed 4 bases from V and 4 bases from J; junction bases left unmatched: 9. The CDR3 sequence: CASSGPGGGPDTQYF. As DNA, the CDR3 is TGCGCCAGCAGCGGGCCGGGAGGAGGCCCAGATACGCAGTATTTT.

This clonotype appeared many times. The genes are TRBV7-9 and TRBJ2-5; the D is unclear. With 1 base removed from V and 1 base from J, the gap between germline ends came to 10 bases. Germline CDR1 is SEHNR and CDR2 is FQNEAQ (reference sequence). The CDR3 extends over 15 amino acids. CDR3 sequence reads: CASSLEASPQETQYF. In nucleotides, the CDR3 is TGTGCCAGCAGCTTAGAGGCCTCCCCCCAAGAGACCCAGTACTTC.

This clonotype has a count of ten or more. J is TRBJ1-2 and V is TRBV9; D gene uncertain. The germline V gene encodes CDR1 SGDLS and CDR2 YYNGEE. Trimming left V 0 bases short and J 4 bases short, with 7 bases between. The CDR3 consists of 13 residues. The CDR3 nucleotides are TGTGCCAGCAGCGTAGAGGAGCTCTATGGCTACACCTTC. The encoded protein is CASSVEELYGYTF.

This clonotype was counted at least ten times. This sequence joins TRBV6-6 and TRBJ1-5; the D gene is possibly TRBD1 (6 bases). V lost 6 bases and J 4 bases, leaving 13 bases between the germline ends. This CDR3 has 14 amino acids. Germline loops: CDR1 MNHNY, CDR2 SVGAGI (reference sequence). The CDR3 region has the DNA TGTGCCAGCAGACAGGGTTTAGGTAATCAGCCCCAGCATTTT. This gives the protein CASRQGLGNQPQHF.